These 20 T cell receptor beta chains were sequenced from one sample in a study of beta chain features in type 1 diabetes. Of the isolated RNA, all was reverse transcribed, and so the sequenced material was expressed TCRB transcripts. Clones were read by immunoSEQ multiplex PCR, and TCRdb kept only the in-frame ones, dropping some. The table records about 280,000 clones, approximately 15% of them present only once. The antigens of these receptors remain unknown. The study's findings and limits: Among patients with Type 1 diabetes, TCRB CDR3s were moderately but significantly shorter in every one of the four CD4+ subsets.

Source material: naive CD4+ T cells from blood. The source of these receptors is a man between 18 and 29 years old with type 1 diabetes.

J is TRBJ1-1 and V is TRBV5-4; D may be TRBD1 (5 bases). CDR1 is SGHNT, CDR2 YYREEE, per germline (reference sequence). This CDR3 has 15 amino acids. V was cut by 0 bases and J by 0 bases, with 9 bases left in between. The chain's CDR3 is CASSLGPGLNTEAFF. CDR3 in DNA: TGTGCCAGCAGCTTGGGTCCAGGGTTGAACACTGAAGCTTTCTTT.

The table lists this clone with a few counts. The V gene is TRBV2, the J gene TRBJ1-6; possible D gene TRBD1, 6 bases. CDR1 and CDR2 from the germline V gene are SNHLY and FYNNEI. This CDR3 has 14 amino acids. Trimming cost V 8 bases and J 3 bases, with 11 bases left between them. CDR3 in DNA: TGTGCCAGCGCCGGACAGAGCTATAATTCACCCCTCCACTTT. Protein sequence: CASAGQSYNSPLHF.

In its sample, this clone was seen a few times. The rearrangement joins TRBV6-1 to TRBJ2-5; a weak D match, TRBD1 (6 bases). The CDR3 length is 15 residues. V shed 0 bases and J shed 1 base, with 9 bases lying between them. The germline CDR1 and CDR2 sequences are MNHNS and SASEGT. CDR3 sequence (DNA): TGTGCCAGCAGTGAAGCGACAGGAACCCAAGAGACCCAGTACTTC. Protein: CASSEATGTQETQYF.

CDR3 in DNA: TGTGCCAGCAGCTCGCGGGGGGCCTACAATGAGCAGTTCTTC. Its translation is CASSSRGAYNEQFF. The rearrangement links TRBV7-9 to TRBJ2-1, with TRBD2 identical over 8 bases. Germline CDR1 and CDR2: SEHNR and FQNEAQ (reference sequence). V trimming: 4 bases; J trimming: 2 bases; junction bases outside the gene matches: 1. The CDR3 is made up of 14 amino acids.

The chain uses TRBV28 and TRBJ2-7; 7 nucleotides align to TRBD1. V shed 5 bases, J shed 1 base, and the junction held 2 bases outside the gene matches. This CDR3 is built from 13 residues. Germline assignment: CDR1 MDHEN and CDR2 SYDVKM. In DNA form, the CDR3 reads TGTGCCAGCAGTGGGGACAGTTCCTACGAGCAGTACTTC. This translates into CASSGDSSYEQYF.

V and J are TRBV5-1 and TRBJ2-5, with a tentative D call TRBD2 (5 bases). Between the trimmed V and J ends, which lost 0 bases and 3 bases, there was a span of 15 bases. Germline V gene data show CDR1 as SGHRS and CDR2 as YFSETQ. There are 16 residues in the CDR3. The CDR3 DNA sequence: TGCGCCAGCAGCTTGGGGGAGCACTCATCAAAAGAGACCCAGTACTTC. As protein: CASSLGEHSSKETQYF. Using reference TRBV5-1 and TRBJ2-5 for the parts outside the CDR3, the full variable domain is KAGVTQTPRYLIKTRGQQVTLSCSPISGHRSVSWYQQTPGQGLQFLFEYFSETQRNKGNFPGRFSGRQFSNSRSEMNVSTLELGDSALYLCASSLGEHSSKETQYFGPGTRLLVL.

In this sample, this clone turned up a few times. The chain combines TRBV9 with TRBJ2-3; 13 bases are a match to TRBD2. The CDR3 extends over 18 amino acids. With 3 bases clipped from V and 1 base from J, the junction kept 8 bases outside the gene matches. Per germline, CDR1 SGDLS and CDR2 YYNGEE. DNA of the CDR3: TGTGCCAGCAGCGCGAGACTAGCGGGGGGCCTCGGCACAGATACGCAGTATTTT. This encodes CASSARLAGGLGTDTQYF.

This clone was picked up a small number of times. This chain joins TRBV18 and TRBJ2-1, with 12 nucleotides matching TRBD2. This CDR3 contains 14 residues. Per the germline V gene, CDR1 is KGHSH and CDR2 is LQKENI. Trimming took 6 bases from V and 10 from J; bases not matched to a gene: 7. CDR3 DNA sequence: TGTGCCAGCTCGCGGACTAGCGGGGTCGAGGAGCAGTTCTTC. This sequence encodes CASSRTSGVEEQFF.

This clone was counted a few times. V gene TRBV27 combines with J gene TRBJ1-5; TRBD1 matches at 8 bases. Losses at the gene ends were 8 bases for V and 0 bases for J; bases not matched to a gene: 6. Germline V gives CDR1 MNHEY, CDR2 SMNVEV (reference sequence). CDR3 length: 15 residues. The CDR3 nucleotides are TGTGCCAGCTCCAGGACAGGGAATAGCAATCAGCCCCAGCATTTT. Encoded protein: CASSRTGNSNQPQHF.

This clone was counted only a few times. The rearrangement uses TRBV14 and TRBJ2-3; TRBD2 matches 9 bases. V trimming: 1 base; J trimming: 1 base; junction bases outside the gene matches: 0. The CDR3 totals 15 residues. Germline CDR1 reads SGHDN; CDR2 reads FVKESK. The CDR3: CASSQGTSGTDTQYF. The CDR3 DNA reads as TGTGCCAGCAGCCAAGGGACTAGCGGCACAGATACGCAGTATTTT.

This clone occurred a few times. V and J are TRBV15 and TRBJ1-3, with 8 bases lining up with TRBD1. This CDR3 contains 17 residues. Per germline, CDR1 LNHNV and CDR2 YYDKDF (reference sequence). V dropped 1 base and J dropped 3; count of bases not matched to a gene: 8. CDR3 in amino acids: CATSRGHRGTLGNTIYF. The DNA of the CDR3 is TGTGCCACCAGCAGAGGTCACAGGGGGACCCTTGGAAACACCATATATTTT.

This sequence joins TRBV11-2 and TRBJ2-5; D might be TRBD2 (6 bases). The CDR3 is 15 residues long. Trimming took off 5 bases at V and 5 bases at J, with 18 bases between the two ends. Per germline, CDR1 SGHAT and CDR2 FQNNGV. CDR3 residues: CASSPPEGGKETQYF. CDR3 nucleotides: TGTGCCAGCAGCCCTCCCGAAGGAGGGAAGGAGACCCAGTACTTC.

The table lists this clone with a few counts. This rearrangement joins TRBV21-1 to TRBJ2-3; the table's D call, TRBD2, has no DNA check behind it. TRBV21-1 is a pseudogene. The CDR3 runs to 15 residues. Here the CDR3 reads CASRIRLAGPDTQYF. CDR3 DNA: TGTGCCAGCAGGATCCGGCTAGCGGGGCCAGATACGCAGTATTTT.

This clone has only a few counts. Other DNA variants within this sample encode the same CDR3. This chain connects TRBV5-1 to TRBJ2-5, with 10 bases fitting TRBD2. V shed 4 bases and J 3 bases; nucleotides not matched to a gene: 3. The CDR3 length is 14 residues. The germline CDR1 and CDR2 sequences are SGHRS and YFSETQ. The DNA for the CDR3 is TGCGCCAGCAGCCTAAGCGGGGGGGAAGAGACCCAGTACTTC. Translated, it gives CASSLSGGEETQYF.

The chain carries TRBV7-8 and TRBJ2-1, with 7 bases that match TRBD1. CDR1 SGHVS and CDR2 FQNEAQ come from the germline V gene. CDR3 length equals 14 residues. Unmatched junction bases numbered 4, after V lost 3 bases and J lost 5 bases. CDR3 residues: CASSFRRGNNEQFF. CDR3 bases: TGTGCCAGCAGCTTCCGCAGGGGGAACAATGAGCAGTTCTTC.

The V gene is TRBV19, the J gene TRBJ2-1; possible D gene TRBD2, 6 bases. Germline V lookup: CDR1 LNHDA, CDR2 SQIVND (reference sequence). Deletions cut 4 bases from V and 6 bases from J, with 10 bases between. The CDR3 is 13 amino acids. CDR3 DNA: TGTGCCAGTAGTACCGGGACTGGCAATGAGCAGTTCTTC. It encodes CASSTGTGNEQFF.

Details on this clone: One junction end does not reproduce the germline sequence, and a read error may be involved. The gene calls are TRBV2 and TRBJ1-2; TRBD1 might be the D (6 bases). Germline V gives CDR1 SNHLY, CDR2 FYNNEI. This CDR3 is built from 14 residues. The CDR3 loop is CASILDSPATVSLF. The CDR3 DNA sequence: TGTGCCAGCATCTTGGACAGCCCAGCAACTGTGAGCCTCTTC.

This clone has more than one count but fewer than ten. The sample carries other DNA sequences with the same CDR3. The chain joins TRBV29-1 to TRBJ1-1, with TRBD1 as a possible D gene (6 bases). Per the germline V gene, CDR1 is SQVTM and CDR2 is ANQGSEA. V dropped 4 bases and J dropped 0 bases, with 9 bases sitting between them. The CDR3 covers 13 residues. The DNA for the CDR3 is TGCAGCGTTGCTGGACAGTTGAACACTGAAGCTTTCTTT. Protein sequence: CSVAGQLNTEAFF.

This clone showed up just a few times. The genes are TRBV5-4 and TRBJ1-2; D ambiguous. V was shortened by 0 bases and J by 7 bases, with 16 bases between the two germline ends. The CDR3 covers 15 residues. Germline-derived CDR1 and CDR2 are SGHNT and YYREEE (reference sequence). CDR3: CASSLDLGGSTGYTF. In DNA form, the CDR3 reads TGTGCCAGCAGCTTGGATCTGGGAGGTTCTACTGGCTACACCTTC. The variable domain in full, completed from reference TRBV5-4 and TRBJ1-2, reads ETGVTQSPTHLIKTRGQQVTLRCSSQSGHNTVSWYQQALGQGPQFIFQYYREEENGRGNFPPRFSGLQFPNYSSELNVNALELDDSALYLCASSLDLGGSTGYTFGSGTRLTVV.

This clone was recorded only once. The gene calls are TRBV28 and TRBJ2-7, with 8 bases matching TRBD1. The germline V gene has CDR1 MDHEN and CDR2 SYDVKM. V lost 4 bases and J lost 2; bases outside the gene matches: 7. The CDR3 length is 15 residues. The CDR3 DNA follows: TGTGCCAGCAGTTCGACAGGGGACTTCCCCTACGAGCAGTACTTC. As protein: CASSSTGDFPYEQYF.